The 20 T cell receptor beta chains below come from one sample, sequenced in a study of shared clonotypes between healthy human individuals. Clones were sequenced by immunoSEQ multiplex PCR, and TCRdb holds only the in-frame ones, with some missing. The table has millions of clones, approximately 90% seen once. Sequencing used naive CD4+ T cells sorted from blood. Subset defined: CD45RA+ positively selected. The receptors shown here come from a man aged 18 to 35 in good health.

Concerning this clone itself: Other DNA sequences in this sample translate to the same CDR3. The rearrangement links TRBV15 to TRBJ2-5; 7 nucleotides match TRBD1. Trimming took 1 base from V and 2 from J; bases not matched to a gene: 1. Germline loops: CDR1 LNHNV, CDR2 YYDKDF (reference sequence). The CDR3 loop spans 14 amino acids. The CDR3 loop is CATSRGGQQETQYF. The CDR3 DNA follows: TGTGCCACCAGCAGAGGGGGACAGCAAGAGACCCAGTACTTC.

Details on this clone: The sample contains more than one DNA sequence encoding this CDR3. CDR3 in DNA: TGTGCCAGCAGTAGGGACAGTACCTACGAGCAGTACTTC. This gives the protein CASSRDSTYEQYF. The gene calls are TRBV27 and TRBJ2-7; the match to TRBD1 covers 7 bases. The germline gives CDR1 MNHEY, CDR2 SMNVEV (reference sequence). The length of the CDR3 is 13 residues. V dropped 5 bases and J dropped 2; count of bases not matched to a gene: 3.

The CDR3 DNA sequence: TGCGCCAGCAGCCAAGATGTAGGGGGAACCTCTGGAAACACCATATATTTT. It encodes CASSQDVGGTSGNTIYF. This rearrangement joins TRBV4-3 to TRBJ1-3; the D gene is possibly TRBD1 (6 bases). In germline, CDR1 is LGHNA, CDR2 YSLEER. V was trimmed by 0 bases and J by 0 bases, leaving 12 bases between them. CDR3 length: 17 amino acids.

The chain links TRBV28 to TRBJ2-2; maybe TRBD1 (6 bases). Germline loops: CDR1 MDHEN, CDR2 SYDVKM. The CDR3 extends over 16 amino acids. V was cut by 5 bases and J by 4 bases, with 17 bases left in between. The CDR3 spells CASSNNVGGGTGELFF. The DNA of the CDR3 is TGTGCCAGCAGTAATAATGTTGGGGGCGGCACCGGGGAGCTGTTTTTT. The full variable domain, rest sourced from reference TRBV28 and TRBJ2-2, is DVKVTQSSRYLVKRTGEKVFLECVQDMDHENMFWYRQDPGLGLRLIYFSYDVKMKEKGDIPEGYSVSREKKERFSLILESASTNQTSMYLCASSNNVGGGTGELFFGEGSRLTVL.

This chain links TRBV9 with TRBJ2-7; D perhaps matches TRBD2 (7 bases). The CDR3 totals 15 residues. The germline V gene has CDR1 SGDLS and CDR2 YYNGEE. The V end lost 4 bases, the J end lost 2 bases, and 16 bases lay between the germline ends. In DNA form, the CDR3 reads TGTGCCAGCAGCCCTAGAGGGGGGGCGGCCTACGAGCAGTACTTC. Amino acids: CASSPRGGAAYEQYF.

The chain combines TRBV5-1 with TRBJ1-3, with 7 nucleotides matching TRBD1. CDR3 length: 15 residues. V trimming: 4 bases; J trimming: 4 bases; junction bases outside the gene matches: 8. The germline V gene encodes CDR1 SGHRS and CDR2 YFSETQ. This CDR3 reads CASSPAGTAGNTIYF. The CDR3 nucleotides read TGCGCCAGCAGCCCGGCCGGGACAGCGGGAAACACCATATATTTT.

Turning to this clone: Other DNA sequences of this sample code for an identical CDR3. This chain links TRBV2 with TRBJ2-5, with D uncertain. The CDR3 runs to 11 residues. V lost 6 bases, J lost 4 bases, and 6 bases lay in between. CDR1 and CDR2 from the germline V gene are SNHLY and FYNNEI. As DNA, the CDR3 is TGTGCCAGCAGCACCCTAGAGACCCAGTACTTC. This gives the protein CASSTLETQYF.

Of note for this clone: Other DNA sequences in the sample encode the same CDR3. The chain recombines TRBV6-5 with TRBJ2-7, with 9 positions matching TRBD1. V was clipped by 6 bases and J by 1 base; unmatched bases: 1. Germline V gives CDR1 MNHEY, CDR2 SVGAGI. CDR3 length: 13 amino acids. The CDR3 region is CASRTGGSYEQYF. In DNA, the CDR3 is TGTGCCAGCAGGACAGGGGGTTCCTACGAGCAGTACTTC.

The gene calls are TRBV25-1 and TRBJ2-5, with 7 bases that match TRBD2. The DNA end favors TRBJ2-7, so the J call may be wrong. Germline loops: CDR1 MGHDK, CDR2 SYGVNS. CDR3 length: 12 amino acids. This CDR3 is CASMEGRDEQYF. CDR3 coding DNA: TGTGCCAGCATGGAGGGGAGGGACGAGCAGTACTTC.

The gene calls are TRBV5-1 and TRBJ1-1; D is undetermined. The ends were cut back, 0 bases at V and 4 bases at J, with 10 bases in the middle. The CDR3 runs 14 residues. CDR1 and CDR2 from the germline V gene are SGHRS and YFSETQ. The CDR3 here is CASSLEEGSTEAFF. For the CDR3, the DNA is TGCGCCAGCAGCTTGGAGGAGGGAAGCACTGAAGCTTTCTTT. Complete variable domain (other parts from reference TRBV5-1 and TRBJ1-1): KAGVTQTPRYLIKTRGQQVTLSCSPISGHRSVSWYQQTPGQGLQFLFEYFSETQRNKGNFPGRFSGRQFSNSRSEMNVSTLELGDSALYLCASSLEEGSTEAFFGQGTRLTVV.

This chain uses TRBV19 with TRBJ1-1; 7 bases fit TRBD1. The J segment lost 0 bases and the V segment lost 5 bases, leaving 9 bases of the junction unmatched. From germline, CDR1 is LNHDA and CDR2 SQIVND (reference sequence). The CDR3 spans 16 residues. The CDR3 region is CASSGRTGRMNTEAFF. Written as DNA, the CDR3 is TGTGCCAGTAGTGGAAGGACAGGAAGGATGAACACTGAAGCTTTCTTT.

The chain links TRBV7-2 to TRBJ2-3; D tentatively fits TRBD1 or TRBD2 (5 bases each). Trimming removed 3 bases from V and 7 bases from J, with 11 bases in between. Per the germline V gene, CDR1 is SGHTA and CDR2 is FQGNSA. This CDR3 is 13 amino acids long. This CDR3 is CASSFPGTYTQYF. In DNA form, the CDR3 reads TGTGCCAGCAGCTTCCCCGGGACGTATACGCAGTATTTT.

V usage is TRBV30 and J usage is TRBJ1-3; D is unclear. Between the trimmed V and J ends, which lost 1 base and 2 bases, there was a span of 9 bases. The germline CDR1 and CDR2 sequences are GTSNPN and SVGIG (reference sequence). The CDR3 extends over 14 amino acids. CDR3 DNA: TGTGCCTGGAGTGCCGCGAGGACTGGAAACACCATATATTTT. It yields the protein CAWSAARTGNTIYF.

The sample holds one count of this clone. This rearrangement joins TRBV12-5 to TRBJ2-3, with D tentatively TRBD2 (5 bases). V dropped 1 base and J dropped 0 bases, with 14 bases sitting between them. CDR1 LGHNT and CDR2 FRNRAP come from the germline V gene. This CDR3 spans 17 amino acids. CDR3 sequence (DNA): TGTGCTAGTGGTTTGGCTCCCAAGACGGGAAGCACAGATACGCAGTATTTT. This encodes CASGLAPKTGSTDTQYF.

As to this clone: The sample has other DNA sequences that encode this CDR3 too. This rearrangement joins TRBV18 to TRBJ2-2, with a possible D match to TRBD1 (5 bases). The CDR3 is made up of 14 amino acids. Trimming took 3 bases from V and 1 from J, leaving 6 bases between them. The germline gives CDR1 KGHSH, CDR2 LQKENI. The chain's CDR3 is CASSPTGNTGELFF. The CDR3 nucleotides are TGTGCCAGCTCACCCACAGGGAACACCGGGGAGCTGTTTTTT.

The chain joins TRBV7-6 to TRBJ2-7, with 15 positions matching TRBD2. The CDR3 is 16 amino acids. Germline CDR1 SGHVS, CDR2 FNYEAQ. V trimming: 4 bases; J trimming: 5 bases; junction bases outside the gene matches: 6. CDR3: CASSSGLAGGPDEQYF. CDR3 coding DNA: TGTGCCAGCAGCTCCGGACTAGCGGGAGGGCCCGACGAGCAGTACTTC.

J is TRBJ1-1 and V is TRBV27; the D gene is possibly TRBD1 (6 bases). The CDR3 loop spans 15 amino acids. Trimming stripped 5 bases from V and 5 bases from J, with 18 bases between. Germline V CDR1 and CDR2: MNHEY, SMNVEV (reference sequence). The CDR3 nucleotides read TGTGCCAGCAGTGCCGCCCCCAGGGGTGGGACTGAAGCTTTCTTT. Translation gives CASSAAPRGGTEAFF.

This rearrangement joins TRBV4-3 to TRBJ2-1; D remains unclear. The CDR3 length is 12 residues. CDR1 LGHNA and CDR2 YSLEER come from the germline V gene. The germline V and J ends were trimmed by 2 bases and 7 bases, with 6 bases remaining between them. The CDR3 DNA reads as TGCGCCAGCAGCCAACTAGGGAATGAGCAGTTCTTC. Its protein is CASSQLGNEQFF.

V gene TRBV2 combines with J gene TRBJ2-2; 12 bases agree with TRBD2. CDR3 size: 16 residues. Germline CDR1 reads SNHLY; CDR2 reads FYNNEI. The trim removed 6 bases at V and 3 bases at J, leaving 5 bases unmatched. CDR3 sequence (DNA): TGTGCCAGCAGCGTTGGGACTAGCGGGCACACCGGGGAGCTGTTTTTT. Protein sequence: CASSVGTSGHTGELFF.

The rearrangement joins TRBV30 to TRBJ2-3; 9 bases align to TRBD2. After removal of 3 bases from V and 8 bases from J, the junction contained 9 bases not matched to a gene. CDR1 GTSNPN and CDR2 SVGIG come from the germline V gene (reference sequence). The CDR3 totals 14 residues. The chain's CDR3 is CAWREGGGAGTQYF. The CDR3 DNA follows: TGTGCCTGGAGAGAGGGCGGGGGGGCCGGTACGCAGTATTTT.